This is a list of T cell receptor beta chains from one sample in a study of T cell clusters in autoimmune cytopenias. TCRdb reprocessed the multiplex PCR reads, keeping one entry per CDR3 protein, no DNA. The table gives 2,000 or so distinct CDR3 sequences; the top ten clones make up 50% to 55% of it. The material sequenced was peripheral blood. Receptor source: a human donor with an autoimmune cytopenia or autoimmune hepatitis (not recorded which). Both conserved end residues are part of each CDR3. Each record gives: clone size, V gene, J gene, CDR3 protein. Rows give clone size only sometimes, using once, few, many, or a class for an expanded clone.

>medium-sized|TRBV13|TRBJ2-3
CASSADRPADTQYF
>-|TRBV7-2|TRBJ1-1
CASSRRGGQANTEAFF
>-|TRBV10-1|TRBJ2-3
CASSDGGLTGRGTDTQYF
>-|TRBV7-2|TRBJ2-3
CASSPRPGGPVGNTQYF
>medium-sized|TRBV6-5|TRBJ1-2
CASSYRGYGYTF
>medium-sized|TRBV19|TRBJ1-6
CASSIQGRNSPLHF
>-|TRBV4-1|TRBJ2-3
CASSQRNSGPSTDTQYF
>-|TRBV5-1|TRBJ2-5
CASSPTGGVETQYF
>-|TRBV28|TRBJ2-3
CASSSGLSTDTQYF
>medium-sized|TRBV20-1|TRBJ2-3
CSASLRDTQYF
>medium-sized|TRBV5-4|TRBJ1-4
CASSLGTPNGKLFF
>medium-sized|TRBV6-1|TRBJ1-4
CASSPGQGNEKLFF
>medium-sized|TRBV18|TRBJ2-7
CASSPSGGSYEQYF
>-|TRBV20-1|TRBJ2-7
CSARDLGTGEQYF